The T cell receptor beta chain described here comes from a study of T cell changes during pregnancy in multiple sclerosis. Sequenced by immunoSEQ multiplex PCR; TCRdb stores in-frame clones only, minus some. In the table there are about 75,000 clones, around 94% of which are singletons. In germline, CDR1 is SGHTA, CDR2 FQGTGA. The V end lost 4 bases, the J end lost 7 bases, and 14 bases lay between the germline ends. The CDR3 loop spans 13 amino acids. This specimen consisted of CD4+ T cells from peripheral blood mononuclear cells, obtained after pregnancy. This TCR was sampled from a female donor with multiple sclerosis, enrolled in a pregnancy study. The rearrangement links TRBV7-3 to TRBJ2-7; possibly TRBD2 for D (6 bases). The CDR3 nucleotides read TGTGCCAGCAGCTATGGGAGGACGGAAGAGCAGTACTTC. Amino acid sequence: CASSYGRTEEQYF.